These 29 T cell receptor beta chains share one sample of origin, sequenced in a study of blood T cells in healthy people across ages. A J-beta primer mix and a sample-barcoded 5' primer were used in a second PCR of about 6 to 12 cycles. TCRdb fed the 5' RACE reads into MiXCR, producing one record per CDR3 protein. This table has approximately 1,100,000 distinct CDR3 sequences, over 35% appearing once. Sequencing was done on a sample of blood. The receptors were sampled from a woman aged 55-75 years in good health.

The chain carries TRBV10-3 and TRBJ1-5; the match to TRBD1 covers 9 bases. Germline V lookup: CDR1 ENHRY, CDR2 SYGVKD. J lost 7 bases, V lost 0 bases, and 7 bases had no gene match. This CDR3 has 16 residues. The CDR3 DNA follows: TGTGCCATCAGTGAGTCGGGACAGGGTATATTCCAGCCCCAGCATTTT. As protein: CAISESGQGIFQPQHF.

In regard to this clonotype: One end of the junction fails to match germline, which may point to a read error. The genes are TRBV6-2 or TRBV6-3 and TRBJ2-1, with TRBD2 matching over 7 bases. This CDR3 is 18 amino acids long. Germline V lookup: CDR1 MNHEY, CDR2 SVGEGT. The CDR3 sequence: CASTPGLILASSYDEQFF. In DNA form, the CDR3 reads TGTGCCAGCACCCCAGGTCTAATACTAGCGTCCTCCTACGATGAGCAGTTCTTC.

CDR3 in DNA: TGCAGTGCTTTCGCTATGCTAGCGGGAGGCAATGAGCAGTTCTTC. This gives the protein CSAFAMLAGGNEQFF. The genes are TRBV20-1 and TRBJ2-1, with TRBD2 identical over 11 bases. CDR3 length: 15 amino acids. V shed 5 bases and J 6 bases; nucleotides not matched to a gene: 9. CDR1 and CDR2 from the germline V gene are DFQATT and SNEGSKA (reference sequence).

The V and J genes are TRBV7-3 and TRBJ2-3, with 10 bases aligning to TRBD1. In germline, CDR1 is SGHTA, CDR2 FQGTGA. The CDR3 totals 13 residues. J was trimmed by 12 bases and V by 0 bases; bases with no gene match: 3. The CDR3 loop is CASSLTGTGEQYF. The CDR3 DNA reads TGTGCCAGCAGCTTAACGGGGACAGGGGAACAGTATTTT.

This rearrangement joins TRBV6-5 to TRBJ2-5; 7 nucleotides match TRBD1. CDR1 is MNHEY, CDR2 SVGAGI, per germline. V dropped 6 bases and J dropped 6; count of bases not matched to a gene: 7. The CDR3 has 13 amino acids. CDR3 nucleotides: TGTGCCAGCAGGCCCGGACAGGTTCAGACCCAGTACTTC. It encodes CASRPGQVQTQYF.

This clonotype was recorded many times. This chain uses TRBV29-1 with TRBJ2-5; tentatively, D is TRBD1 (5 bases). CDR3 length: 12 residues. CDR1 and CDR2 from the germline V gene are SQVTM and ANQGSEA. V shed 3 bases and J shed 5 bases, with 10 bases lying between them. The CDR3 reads CSVESGMETQYF. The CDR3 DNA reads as TGCAGCGTTGAGTCAGGGATGGAGACCCAGTACTTC.

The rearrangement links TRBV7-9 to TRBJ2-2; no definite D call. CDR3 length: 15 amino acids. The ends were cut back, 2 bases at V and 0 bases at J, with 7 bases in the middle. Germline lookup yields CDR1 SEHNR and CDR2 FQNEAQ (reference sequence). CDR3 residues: CASSLLHPNTGELFF. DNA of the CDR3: TGTGCCAGCAGCTTACTACACCCGAACACCGGGGAGCTGTTTTTT. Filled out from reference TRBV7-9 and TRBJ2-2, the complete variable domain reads DTGVSQNPRHKITKRGQNVTFRCDPISEHNRLYWYRQTLGQGPEFLTYFQNEAQLEKSRLLSDRFSAERPKGSFSTLEIQRTEQGDSAMYLCASSLLHPNTGELFFGEGSRLTVL.

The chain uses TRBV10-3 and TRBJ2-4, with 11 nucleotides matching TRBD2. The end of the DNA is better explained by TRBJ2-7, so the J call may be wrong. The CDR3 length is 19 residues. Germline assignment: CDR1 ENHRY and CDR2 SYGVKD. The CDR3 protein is CAISPTQGVFSGRAYEQYF. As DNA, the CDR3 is TGTGCCATCAGTCCTACCCAGGGGGTCTTTAGCGGGAGGGCCTACGAGCAGTACTTC.

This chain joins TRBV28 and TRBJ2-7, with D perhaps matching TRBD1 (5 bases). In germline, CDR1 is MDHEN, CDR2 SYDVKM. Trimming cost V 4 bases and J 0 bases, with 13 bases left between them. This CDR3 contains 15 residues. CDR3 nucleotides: TGTGCCAGCAGTTCAACGGACACGAGCTCCTACGAGCAGTACTTC. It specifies CASSSTDTSSYEQYF.

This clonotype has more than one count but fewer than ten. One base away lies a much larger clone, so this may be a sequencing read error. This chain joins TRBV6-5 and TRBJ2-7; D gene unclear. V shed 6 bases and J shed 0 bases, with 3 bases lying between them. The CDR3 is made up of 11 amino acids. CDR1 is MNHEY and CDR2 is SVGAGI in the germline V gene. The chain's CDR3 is CASRNSYEQYF. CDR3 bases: TGTGCCAGCAGGAACTCCTACGAGCAGTACTTC.

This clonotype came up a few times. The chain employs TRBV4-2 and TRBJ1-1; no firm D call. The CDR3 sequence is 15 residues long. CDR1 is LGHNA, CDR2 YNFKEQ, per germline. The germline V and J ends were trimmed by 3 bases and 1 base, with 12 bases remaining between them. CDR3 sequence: CASSHARGQNTEAFF. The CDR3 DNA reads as TGTGCCAGCAGCCACGCTCGGGGTCAGAACACTGAAGCTTTCTTT.

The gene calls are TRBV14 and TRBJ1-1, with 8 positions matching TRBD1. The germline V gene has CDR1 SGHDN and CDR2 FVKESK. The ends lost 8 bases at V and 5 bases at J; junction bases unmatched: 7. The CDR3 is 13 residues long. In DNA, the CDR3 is TGTGCCAGCCGCAAAACAGGGGGAACTGAAGCTTTCTTT. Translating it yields CASRKTGGTEAFF.

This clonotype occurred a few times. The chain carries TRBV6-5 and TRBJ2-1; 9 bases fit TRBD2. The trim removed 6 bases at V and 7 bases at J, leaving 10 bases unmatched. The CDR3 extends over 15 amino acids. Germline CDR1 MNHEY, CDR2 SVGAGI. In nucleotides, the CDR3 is TGTGCCAGCAGGCTTAGCGGGAGTTCGGGAAATGAGCAGTTCTTC. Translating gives CASRLSGSSGNEQFF.

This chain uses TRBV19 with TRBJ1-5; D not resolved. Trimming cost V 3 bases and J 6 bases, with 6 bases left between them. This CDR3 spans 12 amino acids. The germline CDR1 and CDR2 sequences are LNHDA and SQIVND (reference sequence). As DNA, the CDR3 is TGTGCCAGTAGTATTTCAGCTCAGCCCCAGCATTTT. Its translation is CASSISAQPQHF.

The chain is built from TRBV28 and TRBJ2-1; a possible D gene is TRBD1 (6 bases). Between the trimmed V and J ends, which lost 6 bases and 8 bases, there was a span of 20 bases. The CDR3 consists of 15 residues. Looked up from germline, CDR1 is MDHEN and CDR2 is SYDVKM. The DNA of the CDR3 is TGTGCCAGCAGCAACTCCGGGACAAGCGCGCATGAGCAGTTCTTC. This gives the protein CASSNSGTSAHEQFF.

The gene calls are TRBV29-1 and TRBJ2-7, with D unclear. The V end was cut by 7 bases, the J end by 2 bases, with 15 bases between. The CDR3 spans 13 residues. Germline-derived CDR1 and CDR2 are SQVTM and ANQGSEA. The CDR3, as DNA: TGCAGCGCGATCTCGGTCCTAACCTACGAGCAGTACTTC. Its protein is CSAISVLTYEQYF.

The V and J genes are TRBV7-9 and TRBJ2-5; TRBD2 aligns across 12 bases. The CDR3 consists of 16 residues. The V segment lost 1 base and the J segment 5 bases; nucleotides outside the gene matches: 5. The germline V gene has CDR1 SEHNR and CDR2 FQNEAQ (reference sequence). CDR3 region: CASSLGRLAGDETQYF. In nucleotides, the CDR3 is TGTGCCAGCAGCTTAGGAAGACTAGCGGGAGATGAGACCCAGTACTTC.

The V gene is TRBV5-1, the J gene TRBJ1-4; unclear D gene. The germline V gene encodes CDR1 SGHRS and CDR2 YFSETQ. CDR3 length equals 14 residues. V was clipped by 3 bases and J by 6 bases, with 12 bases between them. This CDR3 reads CASSSPGGDEKLFF. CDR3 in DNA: TGCGCCAGCAGCTCCCCAGGTGGAGATGAAAAACTGTTTTTT.

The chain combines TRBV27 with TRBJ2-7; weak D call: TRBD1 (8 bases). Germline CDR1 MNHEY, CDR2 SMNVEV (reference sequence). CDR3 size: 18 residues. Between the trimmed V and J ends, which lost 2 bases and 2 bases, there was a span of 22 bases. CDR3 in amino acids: CASSLSQGAFSGAYEQYF. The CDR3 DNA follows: TGTGCCAGCAGTTTAAGCCAGGGGGCGTTCAGCGGGGCCTACGAGCAGTACTTC.

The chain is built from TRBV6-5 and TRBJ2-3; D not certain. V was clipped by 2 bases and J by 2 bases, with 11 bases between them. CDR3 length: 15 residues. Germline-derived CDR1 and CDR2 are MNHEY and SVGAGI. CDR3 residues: CASSYDISATDTQYF. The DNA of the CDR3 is TGTGCCAGCAGTTACGACATATCTGCCACAGATACGCAGTATTTT.

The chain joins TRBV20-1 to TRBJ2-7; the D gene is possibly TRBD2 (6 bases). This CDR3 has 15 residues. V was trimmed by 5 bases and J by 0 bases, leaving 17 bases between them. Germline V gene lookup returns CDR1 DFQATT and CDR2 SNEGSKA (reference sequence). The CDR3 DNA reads TGCAGTGCTGGCCTTGGGACTTCGAGCTCCTACGAGCAGTACTTC. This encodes CSAGLGTSSSYEQYF.

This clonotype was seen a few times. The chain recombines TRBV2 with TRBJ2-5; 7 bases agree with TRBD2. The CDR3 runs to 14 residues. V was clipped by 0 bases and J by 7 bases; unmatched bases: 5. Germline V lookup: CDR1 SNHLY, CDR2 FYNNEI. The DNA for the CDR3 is TGTGCCAGCAGTGAAGCGCGCGGGGGAGGGACCCAGTACTTC. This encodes CASSEARGGGTQYF.

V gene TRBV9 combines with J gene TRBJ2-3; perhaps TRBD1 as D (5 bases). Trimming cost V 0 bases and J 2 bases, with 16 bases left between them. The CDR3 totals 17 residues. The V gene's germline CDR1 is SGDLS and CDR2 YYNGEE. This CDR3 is CASSVEIPDTHTDTQYF. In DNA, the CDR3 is TGTGCCAGCAGCGTAGAGATCCCGGACACCCACACAGATACGCAGTATTTT.

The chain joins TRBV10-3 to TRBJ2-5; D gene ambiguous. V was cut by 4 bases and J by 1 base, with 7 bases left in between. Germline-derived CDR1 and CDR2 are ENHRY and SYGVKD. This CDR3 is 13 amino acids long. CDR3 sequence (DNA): TGTGCCATCAGTGTAAACTCCCAAGAGACCCAGTACTTC. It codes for CAISVNSQETQYF.

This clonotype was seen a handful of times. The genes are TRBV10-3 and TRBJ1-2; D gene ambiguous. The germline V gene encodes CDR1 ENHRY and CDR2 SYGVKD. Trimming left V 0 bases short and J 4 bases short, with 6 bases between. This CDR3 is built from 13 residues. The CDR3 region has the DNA TGTGCCATCAGTGAGTCAGAACCCTATGGCTACACCTTC. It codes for CAISESEPYGYTF.

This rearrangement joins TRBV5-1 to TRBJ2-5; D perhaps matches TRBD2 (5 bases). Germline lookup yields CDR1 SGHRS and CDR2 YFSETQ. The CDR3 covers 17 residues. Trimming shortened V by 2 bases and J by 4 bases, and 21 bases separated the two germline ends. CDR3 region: CASSFFPGSGGSETQYF. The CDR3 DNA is TGCGCCAGCAGCTTTTTTCCGGGCTCCGGAGGTTCAGAGACCCAGTACTTC.

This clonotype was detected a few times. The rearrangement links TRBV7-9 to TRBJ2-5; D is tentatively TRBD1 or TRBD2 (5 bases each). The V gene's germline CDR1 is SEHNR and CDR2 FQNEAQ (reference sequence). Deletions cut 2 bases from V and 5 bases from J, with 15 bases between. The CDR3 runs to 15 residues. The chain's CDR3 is CASSLPLAGMETQYF. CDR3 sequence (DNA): TGTGCCAGCAGCTTACCCCTAGCAGGGATGGAGACCCAGTACTTC.

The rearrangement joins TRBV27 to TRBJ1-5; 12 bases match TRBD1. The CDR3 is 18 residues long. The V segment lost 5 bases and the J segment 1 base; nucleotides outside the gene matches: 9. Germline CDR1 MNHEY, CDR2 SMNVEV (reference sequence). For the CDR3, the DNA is TGTGCCAGCAGTCCTGGGACAGGGGGCCTAAGAAGCAATCAGCCCCAGCATTTT. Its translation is CASSPGTGGLRSNQPQHF.

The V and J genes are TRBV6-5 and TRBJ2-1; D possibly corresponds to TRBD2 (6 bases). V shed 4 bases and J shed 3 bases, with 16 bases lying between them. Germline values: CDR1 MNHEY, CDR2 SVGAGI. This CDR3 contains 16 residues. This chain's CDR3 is CASSSVPGGNYNEQFF. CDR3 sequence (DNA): TGTGCCAGCAGTTCCGTCCCCGGAGGGAACTACAATGAGCAGTTCTTC.